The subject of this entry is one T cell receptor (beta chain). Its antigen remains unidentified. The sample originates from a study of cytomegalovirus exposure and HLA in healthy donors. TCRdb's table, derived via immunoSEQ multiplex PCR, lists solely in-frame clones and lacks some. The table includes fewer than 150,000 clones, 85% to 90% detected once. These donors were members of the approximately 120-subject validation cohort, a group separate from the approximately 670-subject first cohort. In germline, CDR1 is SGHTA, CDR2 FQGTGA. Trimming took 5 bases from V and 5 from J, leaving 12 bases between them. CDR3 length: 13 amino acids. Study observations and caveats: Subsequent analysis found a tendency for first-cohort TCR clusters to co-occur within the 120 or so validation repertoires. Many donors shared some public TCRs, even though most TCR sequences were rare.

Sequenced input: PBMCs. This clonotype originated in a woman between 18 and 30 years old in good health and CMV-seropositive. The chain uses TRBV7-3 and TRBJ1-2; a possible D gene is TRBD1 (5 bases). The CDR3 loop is CASSHGQSYGYTF. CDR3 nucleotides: TGTGCCAGCAGCCATGGACAATCATATGGCTACACCTTC.